One sample yielded the 10 T cell receptor beta chains listed below, sequenced in a study of beta chain features in type 1 diabetes. Overall study findings and caveats: In every one of the four CD4+ subsets, TCRB CDR3s were moderately but significantly shorter in Type 1 diabetes patients.

Antigens for these TCRs are unknown. TCRB transcripts that were expressed got sequenced, as all of the isolated RNA had been reverse transcribed. Libraries were prepared by immunoSEQ multiplex PCR; TCRdb keeps only in-frame clonotypes and omits some of them. The sample has roughly 50,000 clones, under 55% seen once. Input material: Tregs from blood. These receptor sequences come from a man aged 30 to 39 with type 1 diabetes.

The sample holds a few counts of this clone. CDR3 bases: TGCGCCAGCAGCTTGGACAGTAGCTCCTACAATGAGCAGTTCTTC. Translating gives CASSLDSSSYNEQFF. This sequence joins TRBV5-1 and TRBJ2-1; D remains unclear. The CDR3 has 15 residues. V dropped 0 bases and J dropped 0 bases, with 7 bases sitting between them. The germline CDR1 and CDR2 sequences are SGHRS and YFSETQ.

This clone was counted between two and nine times. The chain links TRBV28 to TRBJ1-2; TRBD1 matches 8 bases. The CDR3 is made up of 13 amino acids. V gave up 8 bases and J gave up 4 bases; unmatched junction bases: 6. Germline V gene sequence: CDR1 MDHEN, CDR2 SYDVKM. CDR3 in amino acids: CASGGQGSYGYTF. CDR3 DNA: TGTGCCAGCGGAGGACAGGGAAGCTATGGCTACACCTTC.

This clone was counted between two and nine times. This sequence joins TRBV7-2 and TRBJ2-7; unclear D gene. Trimming shortened V by 1 base and J by 6 bases, and 7 bases separated the two germline ends. Per the germline V gene, CDR1 is SGHTA and CDR2 is FQGNSA. The CDR3 runs 12 residues. The CDR3 here is CASSLGAFEQYF. CDR3 DNA: TGTGCCAGCAGCTTAGGGGCCTTCGAGCAGTACTTC.

The chain uses TRBV2 and TRBJ1-5, with TRBD1 matching over 8 bases. Per the germline V gene, CDR1 is SNHLY and CDR2 is FYNNEI. V gave up 5 bases and J gave up 1 base; unmatched junction bases: 1. This CDR3 has 14 residues. Written as DNA, the CDR3 is TGTGCCAGCAGTCGGACAGGGAGCAATCAGCCCCAGCATTTT. This gives the protein CASSRTGSNQPQHF. The whole variable domain, remainder taken from reference TRBV2 and TRBJ1-5, is EPEVTQTPSHQVTQMGQEVILRCVPISNHLYFYWYRQILGQKVEFLVSFYNNEISEKSEIFDDQFSVERPDGSNFTLKIRSTKLEDSAMYFCASSRTGSNQPQHFGDGTRLSIL.

This clone was recorded once. Germline is not matched at one junction end, which may reflect a read error. The chain couples TRBV7-2 to TRBJ2-2; the match to TRBD2 covers 10 bases. The germline gives CDR1 SGHTA, CDR2 FQGNSA. The CDR3 runs to 16 residues. CDR3 protein: CASNLAGGLHTGELFF. The CDR3 DNA follows: TGTGCCAGCAACTTAGCGGGAGGACTTCACACCGGGGAGCTGTTTTTT.

J is TRBJ2-3 and V is TRBV7-2, with 8 nucleotides matching TRBD2. V shed 6 bases, J shed 9 bases, and the junction held 14 bases outside the gene matches. Germline V CDR1 and CDR2: SGHTA, FQGNSA. The CDR3 is made up of 15 amino acids. CDR3 nucleotide sequence: TGTGCCAGCAGGGCCACACTAGCGGAAAAGAGGACGCAGTATTTT. Residues: CASRATLAEKRTQYF.

This clone was seen only a few times. The chain is built from TRBV5-6 and TRBJ2-7, with D maybe TRBD2 (6 bases). From germline, CDR1 is SGHDT and CDR2 YYEEEE. V lost 0 bases and J 5 bases, leaving 9 bases between the germline ends. The length of the CDR3 is 13 residues. The CDR3 reads CASSLAGVHEQYF. CDR3 DNA: TGTGCCAGCAGCTTGGCGGGGGTCCACGAGCAGTACTTC.

The chain couples TRBV5-1 to TRBJ2-7, with D perhaps matching TRBD2 (5 bases). V lost 0 bases to trimming and J lost 2 bases, with 12 bases between them. This CDR3 spans 15 amino acids. CDR1 is SGHRS and CDR2 is YFSETQ in the germline V gene. DNA of the CDR3: TGCGCCAGCAGCTTGGGGGCCTCGGGAACCTACGAGCAGTACTTC. It specifies CASSLGASGTYEQYF.

This chain links TRBV2 with TRBJ2-7; 9 positions agree with TRBD1. The CDR3 extends over 14 amino acids. Germline CDR1 reads SNHLY; CDR2 reads FYNNEI. The V segment lost 5 bases and the J segment 5 bases; nucleotides outside the gene matches: 7. CDR3 loop: CASSQNRGHHEQYF. The DNA for the CDR3 is TGTGCCAGCAGTCAAAACAGGGGGCACCACGAGCAGTACTTC.

This chain links TRBV19 with TRBJ1-5; D is possibly TRBD1 (6 bases). CDR1 is LNHDA and CDR2 is SQIVND in the germline V gene (reference sequence). This CDR3 has 15 residues. Trimming took 4 bases from V and 2 from J, leaving 12 bases between them. CDR3 sequence reads: CASSNQGIGNQPQHF. The CDR3 bases are TGTGCCAGTAGTAATCAGGGGATTGGCAATCAGCCCCAGCATTTT.